A selection of T cell receptor beta chains follows, all from one sample in a study of cytomegalovirus exposure and HLA in healthy donors. Method: immunoSEQ multiplex PCR; TCRdb's copy keeps in-frame clones and lacks some. The table shows around 150,000 clones, with 84% occurring only once. The sample taken for sequencing was PBMCs. The receptors shown here come from a man aged 50 to 59 in good health and CMV-seropositive. The CDR3 runs from the conserved cysteine through the conserved F or W. A D gene is named only where the DNA matches it firmly. Expanded clones get a size class; other rows say once, few or many, or leave the size out.

TRBV6-5	TRBD1	once	TRBJ1-2	15	CASSLTQGQGLRYTF	TGTGCCAGCAGTTTGACTCAGGGACAGGGATTGCGCTACACCTTC
TRBV27	TRBD2	NA	TRBJ2-3	15	CASSLTSGSTDTQYF	TGTGCCAGCAGTTTAACTAGCGGTAGCACAGATACGCAGTATTTT
TRBV12-5	TRBD1	few	TRBJ1-3	15	CASGERTGGERTIYF	TGTGCTAGTGGTGAGCGGACAGGAGGGGAAAGGACCATATATTTT
TRBV6-5	NA	few	TRBJ1-6	15	CASSYQASFNSPLHF	TGTGCCAGCAGTTACCAGGCCTCGTTTAATTCACCCCTCCACTTT
TRBV5-6	NA	NA	TRBJ2-2	12	CASSSITGELFF	TGTGCCAGCAGCTCAATCACCGGGGAGCTGTTTTTT
TRBV30	NA	NA	TRBJ1-2	13	CAWSLTRGYGYTF	TGTGCCTGGAGTTTAACCAGGGGCTATGGCTACACCTTC
TRBV5-6	TRBD2	NA	TRBJ2-7	14	CASSLGARGVEQYF	TGTGCCAGCAGCTTGGGGGCCCGGGGGGTCGAGCAGTACTTC
TRBV4-2	NA	NA	TRBJ2-1	14	CASSQGGGYNEQFF	TGTGCCAGCAGCCAAGGAGGGGGTTACAATGAGCAGTTCTTC
TRBV6-4	TRBD2	NA	TRBJ2-7	17	CASSEVAGGPPCSEQYF	TGTGCCAGCAGTGAGGTAGCGGGGGGACCCCCTTGCAGCGAGCAGTACTTC
TRBV27	NA	NA	TRBJ1-1	14	CASSLRGSNTEAFF	TGTGCCAGCAGTCTGCGCGGGTCCAACACTGAAGCTTTCTTT
TRBV6-1	TRBD1	few	TRBJ1-4	14	CASSRQGWDEKLFF	TGTGCCAGCAGTCGACAGGGCTGGGATGAAAAACTGTTTTTT
TRBV29-1	TRBD1	NA	TRBJ1-2	12	CSVSTGIRGYTF	TGCAGCGTCTCGACAGGGATCCGCGGCTACACCTTC
TRBV27	TRBD1	once	TRBJ2-1	14	CASSGYDRDNEQFF	TGTGCCAGCAGTGGGTACGACAGGGACAATGAGCAGTTCTTC
TRBV19	TRBD2	NA	TRBJ2-3	17	CASSRTTGTSELDTQYF	TGTGCCAGTAGTAGGACGACCGGGACTAGCGAGTTAGATACGCAGTATTTT
TRBV5-1	NA	NA	TRBJ2-2	13	CASSLTGTGELFF	TGCGCCAGCAGCTTGACGGGGACCGGGGAGCTGTTTTTT
TRBV4-1	NA	NA	TRBJ2-5	16	CASSPSMWGVQETQYF	TGCGCCAGCAGCCCTAGTATGTGGGGCGTCCAAGAGACCCAGTACTTC
TRBV6-5	NA	few	TRBJ1-1	15	CASSYSNRMNTEAFF	TGTGCCAGCAGTTACTCTAACAGGATGAACACTGAAGCTTTCTTT
TRBV4-2	TRBD2	few	TRBJ2-7	15	CASSQDGGTSGEQYF	TGTGCCAGCAGCCAAGATGGGGGGACTAGCGGCGAGCAGTACTTC
TRBV19	TRBD1	NA	TRBJ2-2	16	CASSLGTGANTGELFF	TGTGCCAGTAGTCTCGGGACAGGGGCGAACACCGGGGAGCTGTTTTTT
TRBV6-5	NA	NA	TRBJ1-2	12	CASSEGVYGYTF	TGTGCCAGCAGTGAAGGGGTCTATGGCTACACCTTC
TRBV2	NA	NA	TRBJ2-3	13	CASSGIREDTQYF	TGTGCCAGCAGTGGAATACGGGAGGATACGCAGTATTTT
TRBV14	NA	NA	TRBJ2-2	14	CASSHLLVTGELFF	TGTGCCAGCAGCCATCTTCTCGTCACCGGGGAGCTGTTTTTT
TRBV11-3	TRBD1	few	TRBJ1-3	19	CASSRLNPRQGPPGNTIYF	TGTGCCAGCAGCCGCCTGAATCCTAGACAGGGGCCGCCTGGAAACACCATATATTTT
TRBV18	TRBD2	NA	TRBJ2-7	13	CASSQGLEAEQYF	TGTGCCAGCTCGCAAGGACTAGAGGCCGAGCAGTACTTC
TRBV5-1	NA	NA	TRBJ1-2	17	CASSLGVGGGKDYGYTF	TGCGCCAGCAGCTTGGGCGTGGGGGGGGGAAAAGACTATGGCTACACCTTC
TRBV29-1	NA	NA	TRBJ1-2	12	CSALENNYGYTF	TGCAGCGCCTTAGAAAACAACTATGGCTACACCTTC
TRBV2	TRBD2	once	TRBJ2-4	15	CASSVSRGGGNIQYF	TGTGCCAGCAGTGTTTCGCGGGGGGGCGGAAACATTCAGTACTTC
TRBV30	TRBD1	few	TRBJ2-3	13	CAWRTTGGSPQYF	TGTGCCTGGAGAACTACAGGGGGTAGTCCGCAGTATTTT
TRBV5-4	TRBD1	NA	TRBJ2-3	14	CASSLEQGTDTQYF	TGTGCCAGCAGCTTGGAACAGGGGACAGATACGCAGTATTTT
TRBV30	NA	NA	TRBJ1-1	12	CAWSVSSSEAFF	TGTGCCTGGAGTGTCTCTAGCTCTGAAGCTTTCTTT
TRBV15	TRBD1	NA	TRBJ1-5	14	CATSPRDRSQPQHF	TGTGCCACCAGCCCCCGGGACAGAAGCCAGCCCCAGCATTTT
TRBV27	NA	NA	TRBJ2-7	11	CASSSFYEQYF	TGTGCCAGCAGTTCCTTCTACGAGCAGTACTTC
TRBV5-1	TRBD2	once	TRBJ2-2	21	CASSLRPLGLAGGRNTGELFF	TGCGCCAGCAGCTTGCGACCCCTGGGACTAGCGGGAGGAAGGAACACCGGGGAGCTGTTTTTT
TRBV5-1	NA	NA	TRBJ1-1	14	CASSLRGVKTEAFF	TGCGCCAGCAGCTTGCGGGGGGTGAAAACTGAAGCTTTCTTT
TRBV9	TRBD2	NA	TRBJ2-7	16	CASSVDGSGILTEQYF	TGTGCCAGCAGCGTAGATGGTAGCGGGATCCTAACCGAGCAGTACTTC
TRBV30	NA	NA	TRBJ2-2	16	CAWSVLPGASTGELFF	TGTGCCTGGAGTGTACTCCCAGGGGCGAGCACCGGGGAGCTGTTTTTT
TRBV2	TRBD1	NA	TRBJ2-2	13	CASSGQGTGELFF	TGTGCCAGCAGTGGACAGGGCACCGGGGAGCTGTTTTTT
TRBV18	NA	NA	TRBJ2-1	14	CASSRGGSYNEQFF	TGTGCCAGCTCACGTGGGGGGTCCTACAATGAGCAGTTCTTC
TRBV19	NA	NA	TRBJ1-6	15	CASSNFPSDYSPLHF	TGTGCCAGTAGTAACTTTCCAAGCGACTATTCACCCCTCCACTTT
TRBV19	TRBD1	NA	TRBJ2-7	14	CASSFGTGSYEQYF	TGTGCCAGTAGTTTCGGGACAGGCTCCTACGAGCAGTACTTC
TRBV5-1	TRBD2	NA	TRBJ2-2	16	CASSPRGGENTGELFF	TGCGCCAGCAGCCCTCGGGGAGGGGAGAACACCGGGGAGCTGTTTTTT
TRBV19	TRBD1	NA	TRBJ1-4	17	CASSPSGTALPSGKLFF	TGTGCCAGTAGCCCATCCGGGACAGCGCTACCCTCTGGAAAACTGTTTTTT
TRBV10-1	NA	NA	TRBJ2-1	13	CASSVAGYNEQFF	TGCGCCAGCAGTGTGGCCGGGTACAATGAGCAGTTCTTC
TRBV7-8	NA	NA	TRBJ2-7	15	CASSLTRGSHYEQYF	TGTGCCAGCAGCTTAACGCGGGGCAGTCACTACGAGCAGTACTTC
TRBV5-4	TRBD1	few	TRBJ2-7	14	CASSPRQGAYEQYF	TGTGCCAGCAGCCCAAGACAGGGGGCTTACGAGCAGTACTTC
TRBV2	NA	NA	TRBJ1-1	17	CASSEVGQMVLNTEAFF	TGTGCCAGCAGTGAAGTTGGGCAAATGGTTCTGAACACTGAAGCTTTCTTT
TRBV5-4	NA	NA	TRBJ1-1	14	CASSLAALGTEAFF	TGTGCCAGCAGCTTGGCTGCCCTCGGCACTGAAGCTTTCTTT
TRBV6-5	TRBD1	NA	TRBJ1-6	16	CASSYSGQATNSPLHF	TGTGCCAGCAGTTACTCCGGACAGGCGACTAATTCACCCCTCCACTTT
TRBV19	NA	NA	TRBJ1-5	15	CASRATGGSNQPQHF	TGTGCCAGTAGAGCGACCGGGGGTAGCAATCAGCCCCAGCATTTT
TRBV2	TRBD1	once	TRBJ1-2	15	CASRVETTGNYGYTF	TGTGCCAGCAGAGTCGAAACGACAGGGAACTATGGCTACACCTTC
TRBV19	NA	NA	TRBJ1-1	15	CASMISGGPNTEAFF	TGTGCCAGTATGATAAGCGGGGGACCGAACACTGAAGCTTTCTTT
TRBV7-7	TRBD2	NA	TRBJ2-1	14	CASSQGLAHAEQFF	TGTGCTAGCAGCCAGGGACTAGCGCACGCTGAGCAGTTCTTC
TRBV5-3	NA	NA	TRBJ1-2	14	CASTARDHSYGYTF	TGTGCCTCGACGGCGCGGGACCATAGCTATGGCTACACCTTC
TRBV21-1	NA	NA	TRBJ2-1	14	CASSRGAGGPQKFF	TGTGCCAGCAGCAGAGGAGCGGGGGGCCCTCAAAAGTTCTTC
TRBV30	NA	NA	TRBJ1-2	14	CAFLVTGSGYGYTF	TGTGCTTTCCTGGTAACAGGGTCTGGCTATGGCTACACCTTC